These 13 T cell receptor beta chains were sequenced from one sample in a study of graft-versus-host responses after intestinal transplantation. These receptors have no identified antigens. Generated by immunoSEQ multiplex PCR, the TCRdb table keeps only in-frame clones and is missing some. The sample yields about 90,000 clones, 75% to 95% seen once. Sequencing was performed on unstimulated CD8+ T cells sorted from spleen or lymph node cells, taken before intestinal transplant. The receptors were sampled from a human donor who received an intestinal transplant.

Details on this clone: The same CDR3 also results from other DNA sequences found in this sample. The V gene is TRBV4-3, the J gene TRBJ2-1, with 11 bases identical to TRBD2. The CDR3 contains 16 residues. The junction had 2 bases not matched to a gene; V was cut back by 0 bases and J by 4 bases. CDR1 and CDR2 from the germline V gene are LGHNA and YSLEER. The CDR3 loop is CASSQDLAGGYNEQFF. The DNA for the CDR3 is TGCGCCAGCAGCCAAGATTTAGCGGGGGGGTACAATGAGCAGTTCTTC.

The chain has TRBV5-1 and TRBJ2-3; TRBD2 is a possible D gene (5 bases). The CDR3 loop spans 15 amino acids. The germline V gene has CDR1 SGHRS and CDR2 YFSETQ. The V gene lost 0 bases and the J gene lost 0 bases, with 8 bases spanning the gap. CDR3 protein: CASSLAAASTDTQYF. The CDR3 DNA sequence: TGCGCCAGCAGCTTGGCAGCGGCTAGCACAGATACGCAGTATTTT.

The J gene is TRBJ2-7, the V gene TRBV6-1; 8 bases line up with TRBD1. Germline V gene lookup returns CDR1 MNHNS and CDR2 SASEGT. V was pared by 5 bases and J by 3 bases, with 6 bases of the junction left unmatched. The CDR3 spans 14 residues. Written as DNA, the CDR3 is TGTGCCAGCAGTAGGACGGGACAGGACTACGAGCAGTACTTC. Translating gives CASSRTGQDYEQYF.

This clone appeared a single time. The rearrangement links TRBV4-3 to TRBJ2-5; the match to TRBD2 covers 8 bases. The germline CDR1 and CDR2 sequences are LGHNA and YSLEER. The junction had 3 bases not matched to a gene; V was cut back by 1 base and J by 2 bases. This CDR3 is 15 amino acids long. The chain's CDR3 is CASSQVPGGQETQYF. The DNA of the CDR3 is TGCGCCAGCAGCCAAGTCCCGGGGGGGCAAGAGACCCAGTACTTC.

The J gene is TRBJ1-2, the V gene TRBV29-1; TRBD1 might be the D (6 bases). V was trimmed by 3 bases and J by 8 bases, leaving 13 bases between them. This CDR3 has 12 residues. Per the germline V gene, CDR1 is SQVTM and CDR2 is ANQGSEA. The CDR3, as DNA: TGCAGCGTTGACGGAGGGGGGGGAGGCTACACCTTC. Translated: CSVDGGGGGYTF.

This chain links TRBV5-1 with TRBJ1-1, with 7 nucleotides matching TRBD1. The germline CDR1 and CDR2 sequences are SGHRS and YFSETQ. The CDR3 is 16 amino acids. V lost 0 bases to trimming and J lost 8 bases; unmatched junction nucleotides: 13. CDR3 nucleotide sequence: TGCGCCAGCAGCTTGGTGGGGAGCTCGACAGGGCGAGAAGCTTTCTTT. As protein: CASSLVGSSTGREAFF.

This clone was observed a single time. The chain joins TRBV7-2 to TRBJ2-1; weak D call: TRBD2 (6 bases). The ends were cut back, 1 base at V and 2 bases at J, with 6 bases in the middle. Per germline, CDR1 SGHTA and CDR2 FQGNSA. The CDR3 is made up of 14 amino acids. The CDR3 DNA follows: TGTGCCAGCAGCTTAGGGACTACCTACAATGAGCAGTTCTTC. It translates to CASSLGTTYNEQFF. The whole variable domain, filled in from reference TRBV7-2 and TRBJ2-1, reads GAGVSQSPSNKVTEKGKDVELRCDPISGHTALYWYRQSLGQGLEFLIYFQGNSAPDKSGLPSDRFSAERTGGSVSTLTIQRTQQEDSAVYLCASSLGTTYNEQFFGPGTRLTVL.

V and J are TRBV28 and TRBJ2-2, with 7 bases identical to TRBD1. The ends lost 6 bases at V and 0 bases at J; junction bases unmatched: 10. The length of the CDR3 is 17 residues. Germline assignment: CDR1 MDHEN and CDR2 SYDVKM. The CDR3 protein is CASSPNRGRTNTGELFF. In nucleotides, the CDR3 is TGTGCCAGCAGCCCCAACAGGGGCCGTACGAACACCGGGGAGCTGTTTTTT.

CDR3 sequence (DNA): TGTGCCACCAGCAGGGGGGGAGATACGCAGTATTTT. Translated: CATSRGGDTQYF. This chain links TRBV15 with TRBJ2-3; perhaps TRBD2 as D (6 bases). The CDR3 is 12 residues long. The germline V and J ends were trimmed by 3 bases and 5 bases, with 6 bases remaining between them. Germline V gene sequence: CDR1 LNHNV, CDR2 YYDKDF (reference sequence).

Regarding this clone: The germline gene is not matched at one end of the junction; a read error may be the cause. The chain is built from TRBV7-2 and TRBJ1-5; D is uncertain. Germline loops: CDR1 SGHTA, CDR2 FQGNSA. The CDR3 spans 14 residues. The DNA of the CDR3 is TGTGCCAGCAGCTTAGGTTACAAGAATCAACCCCAGCATTTT. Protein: CASSLGYKNQPQHF.

CDR3 DNA sequence: TGTGCCAGCAGCCAACTAGCGGGAGTTAGCACAGATACGCAGTATTTT. Translating gives CASSQLAGVSTDTQYF. The V and J genes are TRBV7-2 and TRBJ2-3, with 11 bases aligning to TRBD2. The CDR3 contains 16 residues. CDR1 is SGHTA and CDR2 is FQGNSA in the germline V gene. V lost 5 bases to trimming and J lost 0 bases; unmatched junction nucleotides: 4.

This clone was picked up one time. The CDR3 sequence is CSVGERESDTQYF. The CDR3 nucleotides read TGCAGCGTTGGGGAGCGGGAGTCAGATACGCAGTATTTT. The V gene is TRBV29-1, the J gene TRBJ2-3; 8 bases agree with TRBD2. V was clipped by 4 bases and J by 4 bases; unmatched bases: 4. The CDR3 sequence is 13 residues long. Germline CDR1 SQVTM, CDR2 ANQGSEA.

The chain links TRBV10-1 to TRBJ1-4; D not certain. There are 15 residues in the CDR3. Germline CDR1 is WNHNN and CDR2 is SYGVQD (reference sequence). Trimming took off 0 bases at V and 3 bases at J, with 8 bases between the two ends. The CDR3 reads CASSESNSPNEKLFF. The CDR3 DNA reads TGCGCCAGCAGTGAGTCGAACAGTCCTAATGAAAAACTGTTTTTT.